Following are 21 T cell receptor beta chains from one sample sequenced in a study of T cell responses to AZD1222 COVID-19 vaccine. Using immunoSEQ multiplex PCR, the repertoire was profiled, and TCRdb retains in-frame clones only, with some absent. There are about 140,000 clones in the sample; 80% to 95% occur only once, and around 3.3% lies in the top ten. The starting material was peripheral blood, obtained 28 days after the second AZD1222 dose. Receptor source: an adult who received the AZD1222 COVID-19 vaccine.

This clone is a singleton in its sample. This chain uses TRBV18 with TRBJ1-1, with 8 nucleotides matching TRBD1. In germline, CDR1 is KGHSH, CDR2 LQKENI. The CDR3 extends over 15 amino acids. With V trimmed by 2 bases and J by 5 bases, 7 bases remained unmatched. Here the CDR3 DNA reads TGTGCCAGCTCACCAATAGACAGGGGAGGGACTGAAGCTTTCTTT. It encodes CASSPIDRGGTEAFF.

The DNA for the CDR3 is TGTGCCAGCAGTCGGACAGCAGCCAGTTCGGGCTACACCTTC. Its protein is CASSRTAASSGYTF. V and J are TRBV28 and TRBJ1-2, with D possibly TRBD1 on 6 matching bases. The V end was cut by 5 bases, the J end by 8 bases, with 18 bases between. The CDR3 runs to 14 residues. Per the germline V gene, CDR1 is MDHEN and CDR2 is SYDVKM.

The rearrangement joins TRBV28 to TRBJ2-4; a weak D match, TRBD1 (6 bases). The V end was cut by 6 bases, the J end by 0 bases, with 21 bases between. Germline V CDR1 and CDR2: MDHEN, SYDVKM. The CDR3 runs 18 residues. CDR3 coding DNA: TGTGCCAGCAGAAGCCGGGACATGGTCCCTCTAGCCAAAAACATTCAGTACTTC. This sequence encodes CASRSRDMVPLAKNIQYF.

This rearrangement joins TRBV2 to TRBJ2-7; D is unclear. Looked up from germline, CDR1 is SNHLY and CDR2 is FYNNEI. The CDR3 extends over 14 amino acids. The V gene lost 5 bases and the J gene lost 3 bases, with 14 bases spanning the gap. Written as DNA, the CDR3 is TGTGCCAGCAGTAAGGACCGGAGAGACTACGAGCAGTACTTC. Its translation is CASSKDRRDYEQYF.

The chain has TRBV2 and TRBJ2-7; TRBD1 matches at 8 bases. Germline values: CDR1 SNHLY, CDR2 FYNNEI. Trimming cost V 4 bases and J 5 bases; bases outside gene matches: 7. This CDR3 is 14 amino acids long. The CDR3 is CASSVRDRLNEQYF. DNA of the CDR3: TGTGCCAGCAGTGTCCGGGACAGGCTCAACGAGCAGTACTTC. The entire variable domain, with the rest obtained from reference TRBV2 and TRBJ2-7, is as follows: EPEVTQTPSHQVTQMGQEVILRCVPISNHLYFYWYRQILGQKVEFLVSFYNNEISEKSEIFDDQFSVERPDGSNFTLKIRSTKLEDSAMYFCASSVRDRLNEQYFGPGTRLTVT.

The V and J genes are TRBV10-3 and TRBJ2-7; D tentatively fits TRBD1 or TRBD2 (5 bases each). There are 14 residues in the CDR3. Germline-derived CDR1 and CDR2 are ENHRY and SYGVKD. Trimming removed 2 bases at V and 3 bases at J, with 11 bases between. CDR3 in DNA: TGTGCCATCAGTGAGGGGAGACAGAGCTACGAGCAGTACTTC. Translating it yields CAISEGRQSYEQYF.

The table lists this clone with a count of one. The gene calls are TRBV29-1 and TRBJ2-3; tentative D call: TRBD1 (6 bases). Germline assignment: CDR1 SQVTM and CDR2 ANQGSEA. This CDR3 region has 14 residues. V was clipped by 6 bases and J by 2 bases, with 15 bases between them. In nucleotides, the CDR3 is TGCAGCGTCGAGATAGGGGGTCACACAGATACGCAGTATTTT. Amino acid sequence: CSVEIGGHTDTQYF.

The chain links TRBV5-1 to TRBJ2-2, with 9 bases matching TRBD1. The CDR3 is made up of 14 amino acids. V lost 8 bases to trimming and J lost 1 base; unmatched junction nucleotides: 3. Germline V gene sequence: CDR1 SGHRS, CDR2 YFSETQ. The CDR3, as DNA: TGCGCCAGTTCGGGACAGGGGAACACCGGGGAGCTGTTTTTT. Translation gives CASSGQGNTGELFF. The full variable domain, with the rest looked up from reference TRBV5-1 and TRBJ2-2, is KAGVTQTPRYLIKTRGQQVTLSCSPISGHRSVSWYQQTPGQGLQFLFEYFSETQRNKGNFPGRFSGRQFSNSRSEMNVSTLELGDSALYLCASSGQGNTGELFFGEGSRLTVL.

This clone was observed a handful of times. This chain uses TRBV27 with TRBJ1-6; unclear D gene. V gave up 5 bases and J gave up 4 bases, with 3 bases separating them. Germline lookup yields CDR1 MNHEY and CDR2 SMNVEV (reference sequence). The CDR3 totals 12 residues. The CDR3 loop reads CASSPYNSPLHF. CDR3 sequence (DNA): TGTGCCAGCAGTCCTTATAATTCACCCCTCCACTTT.

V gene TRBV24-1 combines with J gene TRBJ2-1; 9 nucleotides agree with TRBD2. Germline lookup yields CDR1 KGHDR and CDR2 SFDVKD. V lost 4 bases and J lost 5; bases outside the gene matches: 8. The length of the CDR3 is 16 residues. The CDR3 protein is CATSDWTSAGDNEQFF. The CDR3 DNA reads TGTGCCACCAGTGACTGGACTAGCGCCGGCGACAATGAGCAGTTCTTC.

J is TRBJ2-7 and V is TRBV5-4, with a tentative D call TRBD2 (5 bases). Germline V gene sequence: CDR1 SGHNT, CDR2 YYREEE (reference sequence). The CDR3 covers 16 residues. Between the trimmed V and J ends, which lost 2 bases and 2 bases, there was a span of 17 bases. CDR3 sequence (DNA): TGTGCCAGCAGCTTCGGCGGCGGAGGATCTACCTACGAGCAGTACTTC. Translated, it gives CASSFGGGGSTYEQYF.

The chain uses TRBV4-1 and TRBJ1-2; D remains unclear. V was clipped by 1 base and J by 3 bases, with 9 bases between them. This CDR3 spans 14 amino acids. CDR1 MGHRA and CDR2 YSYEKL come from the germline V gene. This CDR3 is CASSQGAGDYGYTF. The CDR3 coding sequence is TGCGCCAGCAGCCAAGGGGCAGGAGACTATGGCTACACCTTC.

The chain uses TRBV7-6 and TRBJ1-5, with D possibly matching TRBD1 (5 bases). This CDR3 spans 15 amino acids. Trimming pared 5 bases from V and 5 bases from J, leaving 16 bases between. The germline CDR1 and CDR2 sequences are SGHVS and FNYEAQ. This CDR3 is CASSPGTAKDQPQHF. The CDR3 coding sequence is TGTGCCAGCAGCCCGGGGACGGCGAAAGATCAGCCCCAGCATTTT.

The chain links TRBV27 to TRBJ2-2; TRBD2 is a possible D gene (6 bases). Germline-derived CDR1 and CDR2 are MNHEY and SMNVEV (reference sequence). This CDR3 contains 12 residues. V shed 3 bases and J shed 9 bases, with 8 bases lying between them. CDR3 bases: TGTGCCAGCAGTTTGCGGGGCAGGGAGCTGTTTTTT. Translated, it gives CASSLRGRELFF.

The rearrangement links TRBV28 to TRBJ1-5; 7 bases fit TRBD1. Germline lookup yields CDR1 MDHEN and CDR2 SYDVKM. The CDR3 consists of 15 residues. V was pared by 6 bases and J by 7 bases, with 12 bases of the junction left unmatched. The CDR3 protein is CASSHGQDVKQPQHF. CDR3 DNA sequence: TGTGCCAGCAGCCACGGACAGGATGTTAAGCAGCCCCAGCATTTT.

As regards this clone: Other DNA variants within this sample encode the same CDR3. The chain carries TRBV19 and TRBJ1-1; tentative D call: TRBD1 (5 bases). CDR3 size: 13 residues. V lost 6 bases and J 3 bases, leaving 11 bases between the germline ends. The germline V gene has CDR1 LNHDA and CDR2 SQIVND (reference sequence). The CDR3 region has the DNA TGTGCCAGTAGCTTTACAGGAGACACTGAAGCTTTCTTT. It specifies CASSFTGDTEAFF.

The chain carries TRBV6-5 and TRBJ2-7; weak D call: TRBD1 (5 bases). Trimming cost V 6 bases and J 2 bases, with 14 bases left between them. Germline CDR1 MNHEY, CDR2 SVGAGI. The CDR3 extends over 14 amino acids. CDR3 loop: CASSLTTATYEQYF. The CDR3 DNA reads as TGTGCCAGCAGCTTAACGACAGCGACCTACGAGCAGTACTTC.

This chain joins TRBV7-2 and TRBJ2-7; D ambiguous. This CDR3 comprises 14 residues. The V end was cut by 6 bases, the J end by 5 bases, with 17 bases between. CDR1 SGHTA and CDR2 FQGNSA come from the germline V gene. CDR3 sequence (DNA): TGTGCCAGCAGAGTACGGGCGAGCAGCGACGAGCAGTACTTC. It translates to CASRVRASSDEQYF.

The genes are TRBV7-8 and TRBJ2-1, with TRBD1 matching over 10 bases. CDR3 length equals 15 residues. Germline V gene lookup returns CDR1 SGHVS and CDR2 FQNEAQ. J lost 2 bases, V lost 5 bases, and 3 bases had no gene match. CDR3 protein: CASSRGQGTYNEQFF. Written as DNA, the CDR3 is TGTGCCAGCAGCCGGGGACAGGGGACCTACAATGAGCAGTTCTTC.

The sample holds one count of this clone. The CDR3 spells CASSQDRTATYEQYF. In DNA, the CDR3 is TGCGCCAGCAGCCAAGATAGAACAGCAACCTACGAGCAGTACTTC. The gene calls are TRBV4-3 and TRBJ2-7; D is unresolved. This CDR3 spans 15 amino acids. With 0 bases removed from V and 2 bases from J, the gap between germline ends came to 11 bases. Germline CDR1 and CDR2: LGHNA and YSLEER.

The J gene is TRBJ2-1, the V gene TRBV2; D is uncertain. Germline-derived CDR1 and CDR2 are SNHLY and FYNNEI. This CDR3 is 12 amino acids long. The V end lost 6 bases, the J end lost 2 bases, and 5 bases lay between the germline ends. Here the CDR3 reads CASRGTYNEQFF. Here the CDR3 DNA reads TGTGCCAGCAGAGGGACCTACAATGAGCAGTTCTTC.